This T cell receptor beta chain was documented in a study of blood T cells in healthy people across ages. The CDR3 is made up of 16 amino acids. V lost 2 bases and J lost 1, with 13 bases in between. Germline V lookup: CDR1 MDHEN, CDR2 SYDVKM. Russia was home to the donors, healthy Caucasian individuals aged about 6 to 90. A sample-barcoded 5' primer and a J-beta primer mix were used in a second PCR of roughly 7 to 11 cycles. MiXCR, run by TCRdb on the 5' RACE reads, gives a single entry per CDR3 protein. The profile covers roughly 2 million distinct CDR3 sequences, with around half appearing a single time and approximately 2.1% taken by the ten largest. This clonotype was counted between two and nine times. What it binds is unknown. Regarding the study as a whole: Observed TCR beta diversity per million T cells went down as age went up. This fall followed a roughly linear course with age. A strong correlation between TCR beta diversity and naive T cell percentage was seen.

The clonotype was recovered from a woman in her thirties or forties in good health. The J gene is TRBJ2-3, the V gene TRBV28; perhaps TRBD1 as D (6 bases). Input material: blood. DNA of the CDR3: TGTGCCAGCAGTTTAAGTTCGGCAGGGGGCACAGATACGCAGTATTTT. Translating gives CASSLSSAGGTDTQYF.